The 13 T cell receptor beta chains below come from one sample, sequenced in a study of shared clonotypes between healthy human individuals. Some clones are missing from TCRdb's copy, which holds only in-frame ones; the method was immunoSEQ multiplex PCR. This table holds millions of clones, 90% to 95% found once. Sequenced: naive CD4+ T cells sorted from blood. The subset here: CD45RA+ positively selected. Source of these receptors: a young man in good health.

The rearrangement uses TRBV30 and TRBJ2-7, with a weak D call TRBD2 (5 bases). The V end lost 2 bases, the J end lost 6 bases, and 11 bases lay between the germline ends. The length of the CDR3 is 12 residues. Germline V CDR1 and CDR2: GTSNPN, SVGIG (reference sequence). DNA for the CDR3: TGTGCCTGGAGTCCGCTAGCTTCCGAGCAGTACTTC. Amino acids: CAWSPLASEQYF.

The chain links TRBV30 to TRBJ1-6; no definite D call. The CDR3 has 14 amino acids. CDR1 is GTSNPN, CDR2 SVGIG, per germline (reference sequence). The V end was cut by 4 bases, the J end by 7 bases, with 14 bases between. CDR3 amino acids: CAWTLTGYNSPLHF. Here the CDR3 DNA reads TGTGCCTGGACCCTAACTGGTTACAATTCACCCCTCCACTTT.

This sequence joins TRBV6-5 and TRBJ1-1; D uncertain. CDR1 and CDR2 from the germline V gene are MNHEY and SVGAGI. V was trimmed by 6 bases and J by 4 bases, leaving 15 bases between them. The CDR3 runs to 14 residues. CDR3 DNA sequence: TGTGCCAGCAGACGAGGGTCTTTAGCCACTGAAGCTTTCTTT. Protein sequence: CASRRGSLATEAFF.

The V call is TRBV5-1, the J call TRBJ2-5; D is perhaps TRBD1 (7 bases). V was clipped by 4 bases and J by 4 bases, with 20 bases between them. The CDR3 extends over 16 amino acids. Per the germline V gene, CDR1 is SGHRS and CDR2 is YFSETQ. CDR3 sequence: CASSTGDSLGGETQYF. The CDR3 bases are TGCGCCAGCAGCACCGGGGACAGCCTCGGGGGAGAGACCCAGTACTTC. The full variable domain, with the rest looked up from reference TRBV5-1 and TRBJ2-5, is KAGVTQTPRYLIKTRGQQVTLSCSPISGHRSVSWYQQTPGQGLQFLFEYFSETQRNKGNFPGRFSGRQFSNSRSEMNVSTLELGDSALYLCASSTGDSLGGETQYFGPGTRLLVL.

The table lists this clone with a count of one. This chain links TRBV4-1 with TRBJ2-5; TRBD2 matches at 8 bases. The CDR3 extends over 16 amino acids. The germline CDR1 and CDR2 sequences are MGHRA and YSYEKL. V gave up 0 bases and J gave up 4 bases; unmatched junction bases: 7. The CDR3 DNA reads TGCGCCAGCAGCCAAGATCCGGGCAGCGGGGGAGAGACCCAGTACTTC. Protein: CASSQDPGSGGETQYF.

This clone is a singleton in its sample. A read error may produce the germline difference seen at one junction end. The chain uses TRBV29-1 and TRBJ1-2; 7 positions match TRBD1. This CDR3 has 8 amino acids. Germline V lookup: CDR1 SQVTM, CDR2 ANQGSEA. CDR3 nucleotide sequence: TGCAGCCCAGGACAGGACTCCTTC. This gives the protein CSPGQDSF.

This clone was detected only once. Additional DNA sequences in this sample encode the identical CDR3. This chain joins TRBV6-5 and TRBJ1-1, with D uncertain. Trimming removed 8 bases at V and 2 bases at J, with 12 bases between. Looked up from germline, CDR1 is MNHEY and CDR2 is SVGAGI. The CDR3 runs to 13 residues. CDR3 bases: TGTGCCAGCCGAAGGGCACCCAACACTGAAGCTTTCTTT. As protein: CASRRAPNTEAFF.

DNA of the CDR3: TGTGCCAGAAGAGCTCGGCCCGACCACTACGAGCAGTACTTC. This codes for CARRARPDHYEQYF. V usage is TRBV6-1 and J usage is TRBJ2-7; D unclear. This CDR3 has 14 amino acids. V shed 9 bases and J shed 3 bases, with 18 bases lying between them. Germline V gene sequence: CDR1 MNHNS, CDR2 SASEGT.

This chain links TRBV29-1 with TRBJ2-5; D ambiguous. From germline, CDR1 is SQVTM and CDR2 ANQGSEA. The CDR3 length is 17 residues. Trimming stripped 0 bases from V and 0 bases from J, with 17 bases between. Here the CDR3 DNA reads TGCAGCGTTGAAGAGAGCCTTCAGTTAAGGTACCAAGAGACCCAGTACTTC. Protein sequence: CSVEESLQLRYQETQYF.

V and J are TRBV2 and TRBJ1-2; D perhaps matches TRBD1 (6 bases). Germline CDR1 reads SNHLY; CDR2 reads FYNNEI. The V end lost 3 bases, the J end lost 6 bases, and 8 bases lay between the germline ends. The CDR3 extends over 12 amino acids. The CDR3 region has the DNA TGTGCCAGCAGTGAGGGGACAAATGGCTACACCTTC. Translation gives CASSEGTNGYTF.

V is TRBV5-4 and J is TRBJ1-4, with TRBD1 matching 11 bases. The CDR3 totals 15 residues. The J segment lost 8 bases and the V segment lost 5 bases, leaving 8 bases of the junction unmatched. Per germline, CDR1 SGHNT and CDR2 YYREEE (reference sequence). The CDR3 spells CASRNTGTGGEKLFF. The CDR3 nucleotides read TGTGCCAGCAGAAACACCGGGACAGGGGGAGAAAAACTGTTTTTT.

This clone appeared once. The CDR3 spells CASSQTGQGAGRSPLHF. CDR3 nucleotide sequence: TGTGCCAGCAGCCAAACGGGACAGGGGGCTGGGAGATCACCCCTCCACTTT. The chain combines TRBV5-4 with TRBJ1-6; 12 bases align to TRBD1. V lost 4 bases to trimming and J lost 10 bases; unmatched junction nucleotides: 12. The CDR3 totals 17 residues. CDR1 is SGHNT and CDR2 is YYREEE in the germline V gene (reference sequence). The full variable domain, with the rest looked up from reference TRBV5-4 and TRBJ1-6, is ETGVTQSPTHLIKTRGQQVTLRCSSQSGHNTVSWYQQALGQGPQFIFQYYREEENGRGNFPPRFSGLQFPNYSSELNVNALELDDSALYLCASSQTGQGAGRSPLHFGNGTRLTVT.

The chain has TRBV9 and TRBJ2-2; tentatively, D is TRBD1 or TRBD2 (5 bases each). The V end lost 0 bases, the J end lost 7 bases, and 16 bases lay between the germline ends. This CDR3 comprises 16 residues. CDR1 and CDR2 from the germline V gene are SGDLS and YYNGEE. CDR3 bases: TGTGCCAGCAGCGTAGCTACCCGGGGCCTAATCGGGGAGCTGTTTTTT. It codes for CASSVATRGLIGELFF.